Below, 10 T cell receptor beta chains from the same sample are listed, as sequenced in a study of CD8 T cells in Susac syndrome. Random hexamers were used to reverse transcribe an amount of about 0.45 to 1 ug RNA. TCRdb independently ran MiXCR on the immunoSEQ multiplex PCR reads; one entry per CDR3 protein. The repertoire holds some 260,000 distinct CDR3 sequences, with more than 75% as singletons. Sequenced material: CD8+ T cells from PBMCs. These receptors all come from a human donor with multiple sclerosis.

The table lists this clonotype with a count of one. V is TRBV7-9 and J is TRBJ2-3; TRBD2 matches at 8 bases. Germline-derived CDR1 and CDR2 are SEHNR and FQNEAQ (reference sequence). V lost 5 bases, J lost 4 bases, and 5 bases stayed unmatched. This CDR3 spans 14 amino acids. The CDR3 DNA sequence: TGTGCCAGCAGCCGCATCGGGGGGGCAGATACGCAGTATTTT. The encoded protein is CASSRIGGADTQYF.

The rearrangement uses TRBV6-2 or TRBV6-3 and TRBJ2-1; D may be TRBD1 or TRBD2 (5 bases each). Between the trimmed V and J ends, which lost 4 bases and 5 bases, there was a span of 12 bases. CDR3 length: 14 amino acids. The germline gives CDR1 MNHEY, CDR2 SVGEGT. The CDR3 reads CASSSPGPHNEQFF. CDR3 bases: TGTGCCAGCAGTTCTCCGGGACCTCACAATGAGCAGTTCTTC.

The chain recombines TRBV27 with TRBJ1-2, with 7 bases identical to TRBD1. The J segment lost 7 bases and the V segment lost 2 bases, leaving 7 bases of the junction unmatched. The germline V gene encodes CDR1 MNHEY and CDR2 SMNVEV (reference sequence). The CDR3 covers 14 residues. The CDR3 bases are TGTGCCAGCAGTTTAAATCCCGGGACAGTTGGCTACACCTTC. It is translated as CASSLNPGTVGYTF.

This clonotype was picked up one time. The chain has TRBV13 and TRBJ2-6; TRBD2 matches at 7 bases. CDR1 is PRHDT, CDR2 FYEKMQ, per germline (reference sequence). Losses at the gene ends were 3 bases for V and 4 bases for J; bases not matched to a gene: 6. CDR3 length: 16 residues. CDR3 sequence reads: CASSFSRGYGANVLTF. CDR3 nucleotides: TGTGCCAGCAGCTTTTCGCGGGGGTACGGGGCCAACGTCCTGACTTTC.

This clonotype was seen just once. The J gene is TRBJ1-1, the V gene TRBV30; D not resolved. The germline gives CDR1 GTSNPN, CDR2 SVGIG (reference sequence). Trimming cost V 1 base and J 1 base, with 16 bases left between them. This CDR3 has 16 residues. The CDR3 sequence: CAWSASIQWPNTEAFF. CDR3 coding DNA: TGTGCCTGGAGTGCCTCAATACAGTGGCCGAACACTGAAGCTTTCTTT. The full variable domain, with the rest looked up from reference TRBV30 and TRBJ1-1, is SQTIHQWPATLVQPVGSPLSLECTVEGTSNPNLYWYRQAAGRGLQLLFYSVGIGQISSEVPQNLSASRPQDRQFILSSKKLLLSDSGFYLCAWSASIQWPNTEAFFGQGTRLTVV.

The chain links TRBV9 to TRBJ2-1; D is uncertain. The germline CDR1 and CDR2 sequences are SGDLS and YYNGEE. V lost 7 bases, J lost 6 bases, and 8 bases lay in between. The CDR3 runs to 11 residues. In DNA, the CDR3 is TGTGCCAGCGGTCCGGGCAATGAGCAGTTCTTC. The encoded protein is CASGPGNEQFF.

The chain joins TRBV27 to TRBJ1-5; D not certain. Trimming shortened V by 5 bases and J by 6 bases, and 20 bases separated the two germline ends. The CDR3 sequence is 16 residues long. Germline CDR1 MNHEY, CDR2 SMNVEV (reference sequence). The CDR3: CASSPSAGEDIQPQHF. CDR3 bases: TGTGCCAGCAGTCCTTCCGCCGGAGAAGATATTCAGCCCCAGCATTTT.

This clonotype has just one count. The V call is TRBV30, the J call TRBJ2-1; the D is unclear. V lost 2 bases and J lost 3, with 8 bases in between. The CDR3 extends over 13 amino acids. Germline lookup yields CDR1 GTSNPN and CDR2 SVGIG (reference sequence). As DNA, the CDR3 is TGTGCCTGGAGTCGCGACAACTACAATGAGCAGTTCTTC. It yields the protein CAWSRDNYNEQFF.

This clonotype was counted between two and nine times. The chain recombines TRBV6-5 with TRBJ2-7, with a weak D call TRBD1 (6 bases). Looked up from germline, CDR1 is MNHEY and CDR2 is SVGAGI. V was shortened by 5 bases and J by 7 bases, with 21 bases between the two germline ends. The CDR3 totals 15 residues. CDR3 in amino acids: CASSPIRQVEWEQYF. The CDR3 DNA reads TGTGCCAGCAGTCCTATTAGACAGGTCGAATGGGAGCAGTACTTC.

The chain carries TRBV6-1 and TRBJ2-1; the match to TRBD2 covers 13 bases. CDR3 length: 15 amino acids. Per germline, CDR1 MNHNS and CDR2 SASEGT. Germline trimming cut 6 bases from V and 4 bases from J; bases unmatched to any gene: 3. CDR3 coding DNA: TGTGCCAGCAGCGGGACTAGCGGGGATTACAATGAGCAGTTCTTC. It codes for CASSGTSGDYNEQFF.